These 10 T cell receptor beta chains share one sample of origin, sequenced in a study of graft-versus-host responses after intestinal transplantation. What these receptors recognize is not known. Profiling relied on immunoSEQ multiplex PCR, and the TCRdb table lists in-frame clones only, not all of them. The sample gives more than 65,000 clones, 80% to 95% of which show up once; approximately 1.3% is in the top ten. Here the sequenced sample was unstimulated CD8+ T cells sorted from spleen or lymph node cells, taken before intestinal transplant. The receptors derive from a human donor who received an intestinal transplant.

The chain recombines TRBV6-5 with TRBJ1-4; maybe TRBD1 (5 bases). Looked up from germline, CDR1 is MNHEY and CDR2 is SVGAGI. The CDR3 runs 15 residues. The ends were cut back, 0 bases at V and 7 bases at J, with 12 bases in the middle. CDR3 sequence reads: CASSYSGQGGEKLFF. The CDR3 DNA is TGTGCCAGCAGTTACTCGGGGCAGGGTGGTGAAAAACTGTTTTTT.

The V and J genes are TRBV7-6 and TRBJ2-2, with no clear D. V was trimmed by 5 bases and J by 1 base, leaving 2 bases between them. In germline, CDR1 is SGHVS, CDR2 FNYEAQ. CDR3 length: 12 amino acids. The CDR3 bases are TGTGCCAGCAGCCTGAACACCGGGGAGCTGTTTTTT. Translating it yields CASSLNTGELFF.

The chain has TRBV2 and TRBJ2-1; maybe TRBD1 (6 bases). The length of the CDR3 is 15 residues. The V end was cut by 4 bases, the J end by 6 bases, with 16 bases between. Looked up from germline, CDR1 is SNHLY and CDR2 is FYNNEI. CDR3 DNA: TGTGCCAGCAGTGGGTCGGGACACCCTACCAATGAGCAGTTCTTC. Protein sequence: CASSGSGHPTNEQFF. Full variable domain (rest looked up from reference TRBV2 and TRBJ2-1): EPEVTQTPSHQVTQMGQEVILRCVPISNHLYFYWYRQILGQKVEFLVSFYNNEISEKSEIFDDQFSVERPDGSNFTLKIRSTKLEDSAMYFCASSGSGHPTNEQFFGPGTRLTVL.

The chain links TRBV6-5 to TRBJ2-5, with TRBD2 matching 11 bases. The V and J ends lost 6 bases and 2 bases, in that order; junction bases with no gene match: 2. The CDR3 runs to 14 residues. In germline, CDR1 is MNHEY, CDR2 SVGAGI. CDR3 nucleotides: TGTGCCAGCAGGGGACTAGCGGTACAAGAGACCCAGTACTTC. Its translation: CASRGLAVQETQYF.

Worth noting for this clone: Other nucleotide sequences in the sample specify the same CDR3. The rearrangement joins TRBV6-5 to TRBJ2-5; 9 bases agree with TRBD2. The J segment lost 5 bases and the V segment lost 0 bases, leaving 1 base of the junction unmatched. CDR3 length: 14 residues. CDR1 is MNHEY, CDR2 SVGAGI, per germline. DNA for the CDR3: TGTGCCAGCAGTTACTCCAGCGGGGGGGAGACCCAGTACTTC. Amino acid sequence: CASSYSSGGETQYF.

V usage is TRBV4-1 and J usage is TRBJ1-3; possibly TRBD1 for D (6 bases). This CDR3 is 16 amino acids long. The germline V and J ends were trimmed by 0 bases and 2 bases, with 11 bases remaining between them. CDR1 and CDR2 (germline): MGHRA, YSYEKL. The DNA for the CDR3 is TGCGCCAGCAGCCAAGAGGAGGGGGGGGCTGGAAACACCATATATTTT. Its protein is CASSQEEGGAGNTIYF.

The chain uses TRBV27 and TRBJ1-6, with a tentative D call TRBD1 (6 bases). This CDR3 comprises 11 residues. CDR1 is MNHEY and CDR2 is SMNVEV in the germline V gene (reference sequence). Trimming removed 9 bases from V and 12 bases from J, with 12 bases in between. The CDR3 bases are TGTGCCAGTGGGGGCCCACTACCCCTCCACTTT. This gives the protein CASGGPLPLHF.

V is TRBV5-6 and J is TRBJ2-2; D remains unclear. Germline loops: CDR1 SGHDT, CDR2 YYEEEE. V lost 3 bases and J lost 7, with 7 bases in between. The CDR3 length is 12 residues. CDR3 sequence: CASSSGDGELFF. As DNA, the CDR3 is TGTGCCAGCAGCTCCGGTGACGGGGAGCTGTTTTTT. Looking up the rest from reference TRBV5-6 and TRBJ2-2 gives the full variable domain: DAGVTQSPTHLIKTRGQQVTLRCSPKSGHDTVSWYQQALGQGPQFIFQYYEEEERQRGNFPDRFSGHQFPNYSSELNVNALLLGDSALYLCASSSGDGELFFGEGSRLTVL.

The chain uses TRBV11-2 and TRBJ2-7, with 8 nucleotides matching TRBD1. Germline V gene sequence: CDR1 SGHAT, CDR2 FQNNGV. This CDR3 has 15 amino acids. J lost 0 bases, V lost 6 bases, and 7 bases had no gene match. CDR3 coding DNA: TGTGCCAGCAGAGATCGGGACAGGCCCTCCTACGAGCAGTACTTC. Its translation is CASRDRDRPSYEQYF. The full variable domain, in which reference TRBV11-2 and TRBJ2-7 provide the parts outside the CDR3, is EAGVAQSPRYKIIEKRQSVAFWCNPISGHATLYWYQQILGQGPKLLIQFQNNGVVDDSQLPKDRFSAERLKGVDSTLKIQPAKLEDSAVYLCASRDRDRPSYEQYFGPGTRLTVT.

The chain links TRBV7-9 to TRBJ2-1; TRBD1 agrees at 11 bases. The V gene end was trimmed by 5 bases and the J gene end by 7 bases; junction bases not matched to a gene: 7. This CDR3 contains 15 residues. The germline V gene has CDR1 SEHNR and CDR2 FQNEAQ (reference sequence). The DNA for the CDR3 is TGTGCCAGCAGCCCCGGACAGGGGGCCGTTAATGAGCAGTTCTTC. Protein product: CASSPGQGAVNEQFF.